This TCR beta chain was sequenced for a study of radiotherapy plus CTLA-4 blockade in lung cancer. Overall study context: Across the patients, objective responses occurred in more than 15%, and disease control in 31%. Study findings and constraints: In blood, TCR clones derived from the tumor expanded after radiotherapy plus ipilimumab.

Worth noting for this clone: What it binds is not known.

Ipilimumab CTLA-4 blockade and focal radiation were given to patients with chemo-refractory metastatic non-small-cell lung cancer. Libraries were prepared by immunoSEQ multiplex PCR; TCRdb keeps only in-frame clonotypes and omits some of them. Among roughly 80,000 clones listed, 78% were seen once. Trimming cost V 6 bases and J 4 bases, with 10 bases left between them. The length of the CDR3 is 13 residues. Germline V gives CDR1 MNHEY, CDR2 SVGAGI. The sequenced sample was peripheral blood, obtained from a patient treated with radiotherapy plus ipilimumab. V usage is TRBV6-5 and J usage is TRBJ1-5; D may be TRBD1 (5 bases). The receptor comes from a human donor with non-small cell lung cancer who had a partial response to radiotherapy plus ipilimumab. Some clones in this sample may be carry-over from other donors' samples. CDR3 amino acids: CASRGLINQPQHF. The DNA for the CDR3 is TGTGCCAGCAGGGGACTGATAAATCAGCCCCAGCATTTT.